This note documents a single T cell receptor (beta chain) sequence. This record comes from a study of blood T cell repertoires in COVID-19. This CDR3 has 13 residues. Per germline, CDR1 MDHEN and CDR2 SYDVKM. Trimming took 6 bases from V and 6 from J; bases not matched to a gene: 3. Repertoires were generated with immunoSEQ multiplex PCR, while TCRdb's copy carries only in-frame clones and drops some. There are under 300,000 clones in the sample; about nine tenths occur only once, and under 6.5% lies in the top ten. The sample was peripheral blood. The rearrangement links TRBV28 to TRBJ2-1, with 9 bases identical to TRBD1. This receptor was taken from a man in his 60s with acute or convalescent COVID-19. The CDR3 is CASRDRGRNEQFF. CDR3 DNA: TGTGCCAGCAGGGACAGGGGCCGCAATGAGCAGTTCTTC.